This passage covers 16 T cell receptor beta chains from one sample sequenced in a study of vaccination effects on CD4 cells after COVID-19. Profiling relied on immunoSEQ multiplex PCR, and the TCRdb table lists in-frame clones only, not all of them. The sample has some 69,000 clones, 74% seen once. Their antigens remain unidentified. Under the ViraFEST assay, PBMC were stimulated with viral peptide pools so that antigen-specific CD4+ T cells expanded. Sequencing was performed afterwards. Subsequent to a culture period of 10 to 11 days, CD4+ T cells were isolated. Participants each got two BNT162b2 or mRNA-1273 vaccine doses. This specimen consisted of CD4+ T cells from PBMCs cultured with HCoV-229E spike peptides, obtained after COVID-19 vaccination. Receptors originate from a human donor who received a COVID-19 vaccine.

The V call is TRBV18, the J call TRBJ2-5; possibly TRBD2 for D (5 bases). V lost 4 bases to trimming and J lost 4 bases, with 19 bases between them. CDR1 is KGHSH, CDR2 LQKENI, per germline. The CDR3 is 16 amino acids. CDR3 in DNA: TGTGCCAGCTCACAGTACAGCGAGCTAGCTCTAGAGACCCAGTACTTC. Amino acids: CASSQYSELALETQYF.

This clone has just a few counts. The chain is built from TRBV6-6 and TRBJ1-2; D perhaps matches TRBD1 (5 bases). Looked up from germline, CDR1 is MNHNY and CDR2 is SVGAGI (reference sequence). CDR3 size: 14 residues. Trimming stripped 6 bases from V and 5 bases from J, with 16 bases between. In nucleotides, the CDR3 is TGTGCCAGCAGGGCGGGCGGGGCTGGGTATGGCTACACCTTC. Its protein product is CASRAGGAGYGYTF.

The V gene is TRBV18, the J gene TRBJ1-2, with 7 bases lining up with TRBD1. Trimming cost V 4 bases and J 6 bases; bases outside gene matches: 11. This CDR3 has 15 amino acids. The V gene's germline CDR1 is KGHSH and CDR2 LQKENI. CDR3 loop: CASSLQGQGGDGYTF. The CDR3 DNA sequence: TGTGCCAGCTCACTACAAGGCCAGGGGGGAGATGGCTACACCTTC.

The rearrangement links TRBV9 to TRBJ1-6; D not resolved. The V end lost 5 bases, the J end lost 0 bases, and 9 bases lay between the germline ends. Germline V gene lookup returns CDR1 SGDLS and CDR2 YYNGEE. The CDR3 spans 15 residues. The CDR3 nucleotides are TGTGCCAGCAGTGGGTCAAGCTCCTATAATTCACCCCTCCACTTT. This sequence encodes CASSGSSSYNSPLHF.

The chain has TRBV5-6 and TRBJ1-2; 8 bases map to TRBD1. There are 15 residues in the CDR3. Germline CDR1 and CDR2: SGHDT and YYEEEE. V lost 0 bases to trimming and J lost 4 bases; unmatched junction nucleotides: 5. CDR3 bases: TGTGCCAGCAGCTTGGGGGACAGGCTCCTCTATGGCTACACCTTC. Amino acid sequence: CASSLGDRLLYGYTF.

This clone came up a few times. The gene calls are TRBV5-5 and TRBJ1-6, with D perhaps TRBD1 (5 bases). V was shortened by 3 bases and J by 8 bases, with 21 bases between the two germline ends. Germline-derived CDR1 and CDR2 are SGHKS and YYEKEE (reference sequence). The length of the CDR3 is 17 residues. The CDR3 nucleotides read TGTGCCAGCAGCTACGTCGGGGGTCCGGGTTTGTATTCACCCCTCCACTTT. Translation gives CASSYVGGPGLYSPLHF.

Written as DNA, the CDR3 is TGCGCCAGCAGCCTCGAACTCCTGGACTATGGCTACACCTTC. Translated, it gives CASSLELLDYGYTF. The V gene is TRBV5-1, the J gene TRBJ1-2, with unresolved D. Looked up from germline, CDR1 is SGHRS and CDR2 is YFSETQ. Trimming pared 4 bases from V and 3 bases from J, leaving 13 bases between. CDR3 length: 14 amino acids.

The CDR3 protein is CASSIEQNQPQHF. The CDR3 nucleotides are TGTGCCAGTAGTATAGAACAGAATCAGCCCCAGCATTTT. This sequence joins TRBV19 and TRBJ1-5; unclear D gene. CDR1 LNHDA and CDR2 SQIVND come from the germline V gene (reference sequence). The CDR3 runs to 13 residues. V lost 0 bases and J lost 4, with 4 bases in between.

The chain uses TRBV11-3 and TRBJ2-1; D possibly matches TRBD1 or TRBD2 (6 bases each). The V gene's germline CDR1 is SGHNT and CDR2 YENEEA. The ends were cut back, 1 base at V and 4 bases at J, with 8 bases in the middle. This CDR3 region has 14 residues. The CDR3: CASSLGGGYNEQFF. The CDR3 nucleotides read TGTGCCAGCAGCTTAGGAGGGGGGTACAATGAGCAGTTCTTC.

This chain uses TRBV2 with TRBJ2-1; no reliable D call. The CDR3 has 15 residues. Trimming shortened V by 7 bases and J by 5 bases, and 18 bases separated the two germline ends. Germline V gives CDR1 SNHLY, CDR2 FYNNEI. CDR3 in DNA: TGTGCCAGCACCCGGGCCCCCCCACCTAACAATGAGCAGTTCTTC. Encoded protein: CASTRAPPPNNEQFF.

The table lists this clone with a count of one. The rearrangement joins TRBV12-3 or TRBV12-4 to TRBJ1-4; no clear D gene. Trimming stripped 4 bases from V and 7 bases from J, with 4 bases between. The CDR3 contains 11 residues. The CDR3 sequence is CASSSGEKLFF. The DNA for the CDR3 is TGTGCCAGCAGTTCCGGTGAAAAACTGTTTTTT.

The chain combines TRBV18 with TRBJ1-5, with TRBD1 matching 9 bases. Germline CDR1 reads KGHSH; CDR2 reads LQKENI. Trimming at V came to 6 bases and at J to 4 bases, leaving 7 bases not matched to a gene. The CDR3 extends over 15 amino acids. The CDR3 loop is CASSADRGRNQPQHF. DNA of the CDR3: TGTGCCAGCTCCGCGGACAGGGGTCGAAATCAGCCCCAGCATTTT.

The J gene is TRBJ1-1, the V gene TRBV12-3 or TRBV12-4; perhaps TRBD1 as D (5 bases). The CDR3 length is 12 residues. V was cut by 11 bases and J by 4 bases, with 14 bases left in between. CDR3 bases: TGTGCCGCCGGCCGGGACCGCACTGAAGCTTTCTTT. This translates into CAAGRDRTEAFF.

J is TRBJ2-2 and V is TRBV6-4, with 9 bases lining up with TRBD2. V lost 5 bases to trimming and J lost 4 bases; unmatched junction nucleotides: 11. Germline CDR1 is MRHNA and CDR2 is SNTAGT. The CDR3 spans 17 residues. Here the CDR3 reads CASSFFSGGLATGELFF. The CDR3, as DNA: TGTGCCAGCAGTTTTTTCAGCGGGGGGCTGGCCACCGGGGAGCTGTTTTTT.

V and J are TRBV2 and TRBJ1-2; D gene ambiguous. V was clipped by 7 bases and J by 8 bases, with 17 bases between them. The CDR3 covers 13 residues. Germline V lookup: CDR1 SNHLY, CDR2 FYNNEI. The chain's CDR3 is CASNRQALEGYTF. DNA of the CDR3: TGTGCCAGCAATAGGCAGGCCCTGGAGGGCTACACCTTC. Filled out from reference TRBV2 and TRBJ1-2, the complete variable domain reads EPEVTQTPSHQVTQMGQEVILRCVPISNHLYFYWYRQILGQKVEFLVSFYNNEISEKSEIFDDQFSVERPDGSNFTLKIRSTKLEDSAMYFCASNRQALEGYTFGSGTRLTVV.

The gene calls are TRBV2 and TRBJ1-4; D is uncertain. The germline gives CDR1 SNHLY, CDR2 FYNNEI. V was shortened by 4 bases and J by 7 bases, with 10 bases between the two germline ends. The CDR3 is made up of 13 amino acids. CDR3 nucleotides: TGTGCCAGCAGTGTGATAGTCGGTGAAAAACTGTTTTTT. It encodes CASSVIVGEKLFF. The entire variable domain, with the rest obtained from reference TRBV2 and TRBJ1-4, is as follows: EPEVTQTPSHQVTQMGQEVILRCVPISNHLYFYWYRQILGQKVEFLVSFYNNEISEKSEIFDDQFSVERPDGSNFTLKIRSTKLEDSAMYFCASSVIVGEKLFFGSGTQLSVL.